Each of the 2 T cell receptor beta chains below was sequenced from the same sample in a study of OX40 agonist ivuxolimab in advanced cancers. Measured with immunoSEQ multiplex PCR; TCRdb has only the in-frame clones, and not every one. The sample has tens of thousands of clones, roughly 90% seen once. This specimen was CD4+ or CD8+ T cells sorted from blood, taken in a trial of the OX40 agonist ivuxolimab. The origin of the receptors is an adult with an advanced solid tumor such as melanoma, head and neck, liver or kidney cancer.

The chain combines TRBV5-6 with TRBJ2-1; TRBD1 is a possible D gene (6 bases). V shed 4 bases and J shed 7 bases, with 15 bases lying between them. This CDR3 spans 14 amino acids. Per germline, CDR1 SGHDT and CDR2 YYEEEE. CDR3 sequence: CASSRWTALNEQFF. The CDR3 DNA reads TGTGCCAGCAGCAGATGGACAGCCTTGAATGAGCAGTTCTTC.

V and J are TRBV5-1 and TRBJ2-1, with a weak D call TRBD1 (7 bases). Trimming stripped 0 bases from V and 15 bases from J, with 19 bases between. From germline, CDR1 is SGHRS and CDR2 YFSETQ. There are 14 residues in the CDR3. The CDR3 bases are TGCGCCAGCAGCTTGGCCCTCCACCAGGGGGGACCGTTCTTC. It codes for CASSLALHQGGPFF.